These 11 T cell receptor beta chains came from one sample sequenced in a study of shared clonotypes between healthy human individuals. The assay was immunoSEQ multiplex PCR, and TCRdb's table has in-frame clones only and misses some. The sample contains 2.3 million or so clones, approximately 93% of which appear only once. Sequenced input: naive CD4+ T cells from PBMCs. Stated subset: CD45RA+ positively selected. These receptors were collected from a young man in good health. Some clones in this sample may be carry-over from other donors' samples.

The CDR3 nucleotides read TGTGCCAGCAGTCGACGGGGTCTTAATGAGCAGTTCTTC. This sequence encodes CASSRRGLNEQFF. The chain carries TRBV28 and TRBJ2-1; a weak D match, TRBD2 (5 bases). The V and J ends lost 5 bases and 7 bases respectively, with 12 bases between them. The CDR3 consists of 13 residues. The germline gives CDR1 MDHEN, CDR2 SYDVKM.

This clone showed up just a few times. The same CDR3 arises from other DNA sequences in this sample as well. CDR3 in DNA: TGTGCCAGCAGCTTCACAGATACGCAGTATTTT. This gives the protein CASSFTDTQYF. J is TRBJ2-3 and V is TRBV11-1; D is ambiguous. Trimming pared 3 bases from V and 2 bases from J, leaving 0 bases between. The V gene's germline CDR1 is SGHAT and CDR2 FQDESV (reference sequence). The CDR3 contains 11 residues.

The chain couples TRBV21-1 to TRBJ2-1. TRBV21-1 is a recognized pseudogene. This CDR3 contains 17 residues. The chain's CDR3 is CASSSPSAESSYNEQFF. The CDR3 coding sequence is TGTGCCAGCAGCTCCCCATCGGCCGAGAGCTCCTACAATGAGCAGTTCTTC.

The rearrangement uses TRBV18 and TRBJ2-6; D may be TRBD1 (5 bases). CDR3 length equals 16 residues. Trimming removed 0 bases from V and 4 bases from J, with 10 bases in between. Germline V lookup: CDR1 KGHSH, CDR2 LQKENI. The CDR3 coding sequence is TGTGCCAGCTCACCACCCCGCAGGGTCGGGGCCAACGTCCTGACTTTC. Protein sequence: CASSPPRRVGANVLTF.

The chain employs TRBV4-3 and TRBJ1-2; a possible D gene is TRBD1 (5 bases). V was trimmed by 0 bases and J by 4 bases, leaving 12 bases between them. CDR3 length: 15 residues. The germline V gene encodes CDR1 LGHNA and CDR2 YSLEER. This CDR3 reads CASSQDLRGGYGYTF. The CDR3 bases are TGCGCCAGCAGCCAAGATTTACGGGGCGGCTATGGCTACACCTTC.

The chain carries TRBV6-5 and TRBJ2-7, with 7 bases identical to TRBD2. CDR3 size: 15 residues. V lost 2 bases and J lost 0; bases outside the gene matches: 4. Germline values: CDR1 MNHEY, CDR2 SVGAGI. Written as DNA, the CDR3 is TGTGCCAGCAGTTACAGACGGACTAGCTCCTACGAGCAGTACTTC. Translated, it gives CASSYRRTSSYEQYF.

This chain connects TRBV6-5 to TRBJ2-7; 9 bases are a match to TRBD2. The ends lost 5 bases at V and 4 bases at J; junction bases unmatched: 9. The germline gives CDR1 MNHEY, CDR2 SVGAGI. CDR3 length: 15 amino acids. CDR3 sequence reads: CASSPRGAGGYEQYF. The CDR3, as DNA: TGTGCCAGCAGTCCCCGGGGAGCGGGGGGATACGAGCAGTACTTC.

Only one count was recorded for this clone. The rearrangement uses TRBV25-1 and TRBJ2-4; tentatively, D is TRBD1 (5 bases). The CDR3 sequence is 16 residues long. Germline V gene sequence: CDR1 MGHDK, CDR2 SYGVNS. Trimming took 6 bases from V and 4 from J, leaving 19 bases between them. The CDR3 DNA reads as TGTGCCAGCAGCGAACGGCTCTTGGGGCCGAAAAACATTCAGTACTTC. Translating it yields CASSERLLGPKNIQYF.

The V call is TRBV29-1, the J call TRBJ2-3; D call uncertain. The V and J ends lost 6 bases and 2 bases respectively, with 18 bases between them. CDR3 length: 15 amino acids. Germline V gene lookup returns CDR1 SQVTM and CDR2 ANQGSEA. In DNA form, the CDR3 reads TGCAGCGTCCTCGGTACTAAGACATACACAGATACGCAGTATTTT. Its translation is CSVLGTKTYTDTQYF.

The V and J genes are TRBV5-4 and TRBJ2-1, with D possibly matching TRBD2 (5 bases). With 1 base removed from V and 4 bases from J, the gap between germline ends came to 9 bases. The CDR3 runs to 14 residues. Germline V gives CDR1 SGHNT, CDR2 YYREEE (reference sequence). In DNA form, the CDR3 reads TGTGCCAGCAGCTTGTTTCGGACTTACAATGAGCAGTTCTTC. This encodes CASSLFRTYNEQFF.

The J gene is TRBJ1-1, the V gene TRBV6-5; 7 bases align to TRBD1. In germline, CDR1 is MNHEY, CDR2 SVGAGI. The CDR3 contains 14 residues. Trimming at V came to 6 bases and at J to 3 bases, leaving 7 bases not matched to a gene. CDR3 sequence reads: CASSPPTGHTEAFF. CDR3 DNA: TGTGCCAGCAGCCCGCCGACAGGGCACACTGAAGCTTTCTTT.